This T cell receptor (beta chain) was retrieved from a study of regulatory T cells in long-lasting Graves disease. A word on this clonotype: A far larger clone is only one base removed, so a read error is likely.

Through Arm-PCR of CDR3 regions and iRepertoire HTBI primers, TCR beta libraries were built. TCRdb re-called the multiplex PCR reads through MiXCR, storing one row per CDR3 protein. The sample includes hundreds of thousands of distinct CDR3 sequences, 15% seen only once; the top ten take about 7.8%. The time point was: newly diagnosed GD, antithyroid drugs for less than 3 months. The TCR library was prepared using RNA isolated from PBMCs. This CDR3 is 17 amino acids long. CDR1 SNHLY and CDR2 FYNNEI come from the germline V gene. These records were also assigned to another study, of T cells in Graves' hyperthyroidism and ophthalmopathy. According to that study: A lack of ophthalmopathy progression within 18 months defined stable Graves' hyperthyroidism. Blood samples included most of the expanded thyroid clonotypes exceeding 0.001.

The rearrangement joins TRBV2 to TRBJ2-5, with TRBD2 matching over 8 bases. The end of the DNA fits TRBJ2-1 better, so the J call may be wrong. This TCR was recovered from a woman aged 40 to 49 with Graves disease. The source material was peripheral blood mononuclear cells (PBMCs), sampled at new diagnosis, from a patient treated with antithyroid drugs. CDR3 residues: CASSEALRAGVLDEQFF. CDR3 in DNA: TGTGCCAGCAGTGAAGCGCTTCGAGCGGGAGTTCTCGATGAGCAGTTCTTC.